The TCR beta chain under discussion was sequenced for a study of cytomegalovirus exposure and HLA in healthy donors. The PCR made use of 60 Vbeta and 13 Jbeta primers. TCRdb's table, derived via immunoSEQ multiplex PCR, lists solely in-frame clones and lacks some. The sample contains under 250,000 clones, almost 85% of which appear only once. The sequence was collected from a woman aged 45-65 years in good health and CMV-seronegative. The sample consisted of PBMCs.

DNA of the CDR3: TGCGCCAGCAGCCTACAGGGGACAATTCCCTACGAGCAGTACTTC. Translated: CASSLQGTIPYEQYF. The J gene is TRBJ2-7, the V gene TRBV5-1, with 7 bases that match TRBD1. This CDR3 comprises 15 residues. Germline loops: CDR1 SGHRS, CDR2 YFSETQ. The trim removed 4 bases at V and 2 bases at J, leaving 9 bases unmatched. Drawing the rest from reference TRBV5-1 and TRBJ2-7, the complete variable domain is KAGVTQTPRYLIKTRGQQVTLSCSPISGHRSVSWYQQTPGQGLQFLFEYFSETQRNKGNFPGRFSGRQFSNSRSEMNVSTLELGDSALYLCASSLQGTIPYEQYFGPGTRLTVT.